The 8 T cell receptor beta chains presented below share a single source sample, sequenced in a study of cytomegalovirus exposure and HLA in healthy donors. PCR employed 60 Vbeta and 13 Jbeta primers. This table comes from immunoSEQ multiplex PCR, and its TCRdb copy is limited to in-frame clones, with some not included. The sample contains around 60,000 clones, roughly 77% of which appear only once. The sample was PBMCs. The receptor set was obtained from a woman aged 40 to 55 in good health and CMV-seropositive.

The CDR3 here is CASSYDSGAPGELFF. The CDR3 nucleotides read TGTGCCAGCAGTTACGATAGCGGGGCCCCCGGGGAGCTGTTTTTT. The V gene is TRBV6-6, the J gene TRBJ2-2; TRBD2 aligns across 8 bases. Trimming removed 2 bases from V and 6 bases from J; junction bases left unmatched: 5. There are 15 residues in the CDR3. Germline V gene data show CDR1 as MNHNY and CDR2 as SVGAGI (reference sequence).

The rearrangement links TRBV2 to TRBJ2-2; 9 bases align to TRBD2. Germline V lookup: CDR1 SNHLY, CDR2 FYNNEI. Unmatched junction bases numbered 4, after V lost 6 bases and J lost 8 bases. The CDR3 spans 13 residues. The CDR3 sequence: CASRIAGEGELFF. The CDR3 bases are TGTGCCAGCAGGATAGCGGGGGAGGGGGAGCTGTTTTTT. The variable domain in full, with the rest retrieved from reference TRBV2 and TRBJ2-2, is EPEVTQTPSHQVTQMGQEVILRCVPISNHLYFYWYRQILGQKVEFLVSFYNNEISEKSEIFDDQFSVERPDGSNFTLKIRSTKLEDSAMYFCASRIAGEGELFFGEGSRLTVL.

The V gene is TRBV18, the J gene TRBJ2-5; TRBD2 matches 13 bases. V gave up 3 bases and J gave up 7 bases; unmatched junction bases: 5. CDR3 length: 15 amino acids. Per germline, CDR1 KGHSH and CDR2 LQKENI. The chain's CDR3 is CASSPGLAGFGTQYF. In DNA, the CDR3 is TGTGCCAGCTCACCGGGACTAGCGGGGTTTGGGACCCAGTACTTC. Variable domain in full (rest from reference TRBV18 and TRBJ2-5): NAGVMQNPRHLVRRRGQEARLRCSPMKGHSHVYWYRQLPEEGLKFMVYLQKENIIDESGMPKERFSAEFPKEGPSILRIQQVVRGDSAAYFCASSPGLAGFGTQYFGPGTRLLVL.

V usage is TRBV4-1 and J usage is TRBJ2-7, with TRBD2 as a possible D gene (5 bases). The V end was cut by 1 base, the J end by 6 bases, with 13 bases between. Germline CDR1 MGHRA, CDR2 YSYEKL. There are 14 residues in the CDR3. The CDR3 loop reads CASSQVGSAGEQYF. The DNA of the CDR3 is TGCGCCAGCAGCCAAGTCGGCAGTGCGGGCGAGCAGTACTTC.

A few counts support this clone. The chain uses TRBV5-4 and TRBJ2-7; 12 bases align to TRBD2. V was pared by 3 bases and J by 4 bases, with 11 bases of the junction left unmatched. Germline V gene data show CDR1 as SGHNT and CDR2 as YYREEE (reference sequence). CDR3 length equals 17 residues. The CDR3 coding sequence is TGTGCCAGCAGCTCTACTAGCGGGGGGCCCTCCTCTTACGAGCAGTACTTC. This encodes CASSSTSGGPSSYEQYF. Drawing the rest from reference TRBV5-4 and TRBJ2-7, the complete variable domain is ETGVTQSPTHLIKTRGQQVTLRCSSQSGHNTVSWYQQALGQGPQFIFQYYREEENGRGNFPPRFSGLQFPNYSSELNVNALELDDSALYLCASSSTSGGPSSYEQYFGPGTRLTVT.

The chain uses TRBV30 and TRBJ1-3; D is undetermined. The CDR3 is made up of 14 amino acids. Germline V lookup: CDR1 GTSNPN, CDR2 SVGIG (reference sequence). V lost 3 bases, J lost 7 bases, and 16 bases lay in between. CDR3 region: CAWSPVGSMNTIYF. The CDR3 bases are TGTGCCTGGAGCCCGGTGGGGAGTATGAACACCATATATTTT.

V usage is TRBV5-4 and J usage is TRBJ2-3; 8 bases fit TRBD1. The length of the CDR3 is 13 residues. V shed 7 bases and J 0 bases; nucleotides not matched to a gene: 1. Looked up from germline, CDR1 is SGHNT and CDR2 is YYREEE (reference sequence). CDR3 coding DNA: TGTGCCAGCCGGGACAGGAGCACAGATACGCAGTATTTT. Its translation: CASRDRSTDTQYF.

This clone was observed a handful of times. The chain has TRBV5-5 and TRBJ1-1; TRBD1 might be the D (5 bases). V was shortened by 7 bases and J by 6 bases, with 19 bases between the two germline ends. This CDR3 is built from 14 residues. CDR1 is SGHKS and CDR2 is YYEKEE in the germline V gene (reference sequence). The CDR3 loop reads CASGGDPQQAEAFF. The CDR3 coding sequence is TGTGCCAGCGGAGGGGACCCACAGCAAGCTGAAGCTTTCTTT. The full variable domain, its missing parts supplied by reference TRBV5-5 and TRBJ1-1, is DAGVTQSPTHLIKTRGQQVTLRCSPISGHKSVSWYQQVLGQGPQFIFQYYEKEERGRGNFPDRFSARQFPNYSSELNVNALLLGDSALYLCASGGDPQQAEAFFGQGTRLTVV.